This T cell receptor (beta chain) was sequenced during a study of T cell repertoires in cytomegalovirus infection. Study-level information: CMV epitopes, recently identified HLA-C-restricted and well-studied HLA-B-restricted, were used.

In germline, CDR1 is PRHDT, CDR2 FYEKMQ (reference sequence). The CDR3 is made up of 13 amino acids. The V end was cut by 5 bases, the J end by 4 bases, with 11 bases between. TCRdb used MiXCR to reprocess the reads, holding one entry per CDR3 protein. The repertoire holds about 83,000 distinct CDR3 sequences, with 25% to 30% as singletons. This clonotype was detected a few times. As yet, its antigen is unknown. The origin of this receptor is a human donor in good health (CMV status not recorded). Some clones in this sample may be carry-over from other donors' samples. This sample comprised CD8+ T cells from cultured PBMCs, obtained from culture after CMV antigen stimulation. The gene calls are TRBV13 and TRBJ1-2; no firm D call. CDR3 nucleotides: TGTGCCAGCAGCAACGACAACGCCTATGGCTACACCTTC. It yields the protein CASSNDNAYGYTF.